The 3 T cell receptor beta chains below all came from one sample that was sequenced in a study of monozygotic twins with inflammatory bowel disease. One entry per CDR3 protein, without DNA, is what TCRdb gives after re-calling the 5' RACE reads. In total, the table holds fewer than 150,000 distinct CDR3 sequences. Sequenced: blood. The receptors were gathered from a human donor with ulcerative colitis or Crohn's disease, or a healthy co-twin of an affected twin (not recorded which).

The chain carries TRBV25-1 and TRBJ1-1. CDR1 is MGHDK and CDR2 is SYGVNS in the germline V gene. CDR3 size: 15 residues. The CDR3 sequence: CASSENSVRFTEAFF.

The chain links TRBV20-1 to TRBJ1-1; no DNA is available, so the TRBD1 call from TCRdb remains unchecked. The CDR3 sequence is 15 residues long. Germline V gene lookup returns CDR1 DFQATT and CDR2 SNEGSKA (reference sequence). CDR3 in amino acids: CSARDLGGMNTEAFF.

V gene TRBV5-1 combines with J gene TRBJ2-7; absent DNA, TCRdb's TRBD1 call cannot be checked. The CDR3 has 14 amino acids. Germline V gene sequence: CDR1 SGHRS, CDR2 YFSETQ. The CDR3 here is CASSSRTGNGEQYF.